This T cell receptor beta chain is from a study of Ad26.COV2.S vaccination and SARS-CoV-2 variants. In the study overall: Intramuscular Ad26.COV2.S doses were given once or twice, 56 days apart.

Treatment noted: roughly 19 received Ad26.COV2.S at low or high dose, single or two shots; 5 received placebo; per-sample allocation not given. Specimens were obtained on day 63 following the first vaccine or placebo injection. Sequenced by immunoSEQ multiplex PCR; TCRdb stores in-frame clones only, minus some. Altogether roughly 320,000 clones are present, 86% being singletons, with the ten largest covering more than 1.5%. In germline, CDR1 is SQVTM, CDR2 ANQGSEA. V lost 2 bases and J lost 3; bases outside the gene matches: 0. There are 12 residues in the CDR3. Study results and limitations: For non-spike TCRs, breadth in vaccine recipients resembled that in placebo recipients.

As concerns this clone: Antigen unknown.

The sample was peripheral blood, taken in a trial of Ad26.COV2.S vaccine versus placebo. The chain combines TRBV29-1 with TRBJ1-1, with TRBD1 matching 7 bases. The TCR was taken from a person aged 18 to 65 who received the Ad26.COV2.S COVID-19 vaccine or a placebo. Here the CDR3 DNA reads TGCAGCGTTGAAAGGGGGCACACTGAAGCTTTCTTT. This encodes CSVERGHTEAFF.